This T cell receptor (beta chain) is drawn from a study of blood T cell repertoires in COVID-19. Study at large: The United States, Italy and Spain supplied acute and convalescent COVID-19 samples. From T cells, B-cell-depleted T cells, or PBMCs came the material, which was cDNA or gDNA.

In the original workflow: Estimation of nucleated cell counts relied on the amplification of reference gene primers. The method was immunoSEQ multiplex PCR; TCRdb's version includes in-frame clones alone and lacks a portion of them. V, J and clone size are taken as reported in that table, and D and trimming were inferred from the DNA itself. The sample gives over 200,000 clones, about 91% of which show up once; 1.2% is in the top ten. Clinical history reported by participants formed the basis on which cohorts were assigned. Germline trimming cut 7 bases from V and 7 bases from J; bases unmatched to any gene: 11. Germline V gene data show CDR1 as LNHDA and CDR2 as SQIVND (reference sequence). CDR3 length: 14 amino acids.

The genes are TRBV19 and TRBJ1-2, with 8 positions matching TRBD1. The receptor comes from a human donor in a cohort exposed to, infected with or recovered from COVID-19 (not recorded which). The donor label of this sample is uncertain. The sequencing sample was made of PBMCs or T cells enriched from blood (not recorded which). CDR3 in DNA: TGTGCCAGTACCCCAGGGGGCGAGTCGAGTGGCTACACCTTC. It encodes CASTPGGESSGYTF.